This TCR beta chain was retrieved from a study of blood T cell repertoires in COVID-19. Study overall: Spain, Italy and the United States supplied samples that represented acute and convalescent COVID-19. PBMCs, B-cell-depleted T cells, or T cells were the source of the cDNA or gDNA that made up the material.

Authors' data handling: Estimates of nucleated cell counts were drawn from the amplification of reference gene primers. Profiled with immunoSEQ multiplex PCR; TCRdb holds only in-frame clones, not every one. V and J calls and clone size come straight from that table; D and trimming were deduced from the DNA. The sample consists of 250,000 to 300,000 clones, around 82% of them appearing once. V dropped 0 bases and J dropped 4; count of bases not matched to a gene: 6. This CDR3 has 16 amino acids. Germline CDR1 and CDR2: SGHNT and YYREEE (reference sequence). The chain recombines TRBV5-4 with TRBJ1-2, with TRBD1 identical over 10 bases. Source material: peripheral blood. The clonotype originates from an elderly man with acute or convalescent COVID-19. CDR3: CASSLGATGGFYGYTF. The CDR3 coding sequence is TGTGCCAGCAGCTTGGGTGCGACAGGGGGCTTCTATGGCTACACCTTC.